This TCR beta chain was sequenced in a study of control samples from healthy donors and cancer patients. Profiled with immunoSEQ multiplex PCR; TCRdb holds only in-frame clones, not every one. The sample contains about 140,000 clones, 90% to 95% of which appear only once. Trimming left V 7 bases short and J 7 bases short, with 11 bases between. Germline V lookup: CDR1 LNHDA, CDR2 SQIVND (reference sequence). The CDR3 is made up of 13 amino acids. Sequencing used blood. The genes are TRBV19 and TRBJ1-6; possibly TRBD1 for D (5 bases). This clonotype was obtained from a man aged 40-49 years in good health. The CDR3 DNA reads TGTGCCAGTAAAGGAGGGGCAAATTCACCCCTCCACTTT. Translating it yields CASKGGANSPLHF.